What follows describes a single T cell receptor beta chain. Its antigen is not identified. Amplification of the TCR beta CDR3 regions used RNA transcripts (as template). Following a first-round RT-PCR that used HTBI primers, a second-round multiplex PCR was carried out. Each CDR3 protein is one row after TCRdb ran MiXCR on the multiplex PCR reads. The table records roughly 610,000 distinct CDR3 sequences, 22% of them present only once. This sample was taken from a study of Graves' ophthalmopathy and Graves' hyperthyroidism. General study findings and limits: Most expanded clonotypes in thyroid above 0.001 frequency also showed up in blood. Ophthalmopathy progression cases were predicted by the model with approximately 71% sensitivity and around 72% specificity.

None of the included patients had other autoimmune diseases, uncontrolled infections, pregnancy or lactation, as these led to exclusion. PBMCs were obtained from 8 to 10 ml of fresh peripheral blood. The length of the CDR3 is 13 residues. Per germline, CDR1 SNHLY and CDR2 FYNNEI. Deletions cut 10 bases from V and 3 bases from J, with 15 bases between. The sample taken for sequencing was peripheral blood. The receptor comes from a woman aged 18 to 35 with stable Graves' hyperthyroidism. Some clones in this sample may be carry-over from other donors' samples. This chain connects TRBV2 to TRBJ1-1; perhaps TRBD1 as D (6 bases). For the CDR3, the DNA is TGTGCCACTAGAGGGGGGGAGTACACTGAAGCTTTCTTT. Translated: CATRGGEYTEAFF.